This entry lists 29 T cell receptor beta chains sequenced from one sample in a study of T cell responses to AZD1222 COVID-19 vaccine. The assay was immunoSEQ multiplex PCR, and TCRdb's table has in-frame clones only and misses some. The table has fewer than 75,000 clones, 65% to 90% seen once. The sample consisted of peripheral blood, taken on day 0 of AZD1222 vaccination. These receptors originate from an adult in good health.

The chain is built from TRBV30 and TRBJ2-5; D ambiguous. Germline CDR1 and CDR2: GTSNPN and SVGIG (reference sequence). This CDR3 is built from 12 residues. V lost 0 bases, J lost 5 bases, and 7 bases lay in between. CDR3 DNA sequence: TGTGCCTGGAGTGTTCTGGAGGAGACCCAGTACTTC. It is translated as CAWSVLEETQYF.

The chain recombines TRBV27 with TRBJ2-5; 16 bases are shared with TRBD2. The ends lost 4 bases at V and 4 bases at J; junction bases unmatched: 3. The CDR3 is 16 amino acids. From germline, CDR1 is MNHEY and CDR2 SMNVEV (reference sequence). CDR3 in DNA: TGTGCCAGCAGTTCGGGACTAGCGGGGGGGATAGAGACCCAGTACTTC. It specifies CASSSGLAGGIETQYF.

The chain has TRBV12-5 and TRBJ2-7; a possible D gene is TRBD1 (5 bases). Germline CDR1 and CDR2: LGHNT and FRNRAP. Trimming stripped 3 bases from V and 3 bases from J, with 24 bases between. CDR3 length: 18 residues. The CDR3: CASGFGGDQGARRYEQYF. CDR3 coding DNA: TGTGCTAGTGGTTTTGGTGGCGACCAGGGTGCGCGTCGCTACGAGCAGTACTTC.

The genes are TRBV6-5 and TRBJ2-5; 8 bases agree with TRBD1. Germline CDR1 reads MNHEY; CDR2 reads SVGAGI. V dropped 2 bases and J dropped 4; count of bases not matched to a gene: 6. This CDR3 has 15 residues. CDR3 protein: CASSYTRTGRETQYF. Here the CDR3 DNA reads TGTGCCAGCAGTTACACTAGGACAGGGAGAGAGACCCAGTACTTC.

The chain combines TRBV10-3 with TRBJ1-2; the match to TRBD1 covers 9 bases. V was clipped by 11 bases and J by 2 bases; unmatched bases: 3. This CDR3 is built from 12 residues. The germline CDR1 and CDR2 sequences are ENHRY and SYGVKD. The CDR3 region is CALGQGNYGYTF. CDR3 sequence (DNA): TGTGCCTTGGGACAGGGAAACTATGGCTACACCTTC.

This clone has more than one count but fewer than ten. CDR3 amino acids: CASRRTSGGMMGRGETQYF. CDR3 coding DNA: TGCGCCAGCAGGAGGACTAGCGGGGGGATGATGGGGCGAGGAGAGACCCAGTACTTC. V is TRBV10-1 and J is TRBJ2-5; 14 positions match TRBD2. V dropped 6 bases and J dropped 4; count of bases not matched to a gene: 16. This CDR3 spans 19 amino acids. The germline V gene encodes CDR1 WNHNN and CDR2 SYGVQD (reference sequence).

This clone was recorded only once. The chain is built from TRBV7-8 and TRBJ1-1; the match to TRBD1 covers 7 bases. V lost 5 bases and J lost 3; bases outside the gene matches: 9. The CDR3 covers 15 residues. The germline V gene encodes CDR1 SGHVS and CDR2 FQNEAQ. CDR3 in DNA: TGTGCCAGCAGCCCCTACAGGGGCTACGACACTGAAGCTTTCTTT. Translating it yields CASSPYRGYDTEAFF.

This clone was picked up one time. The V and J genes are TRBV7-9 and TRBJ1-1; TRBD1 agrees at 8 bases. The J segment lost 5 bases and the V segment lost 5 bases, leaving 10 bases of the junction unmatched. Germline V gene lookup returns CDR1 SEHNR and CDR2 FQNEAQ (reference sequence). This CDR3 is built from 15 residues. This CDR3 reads CASSGRTGSLTEAFF. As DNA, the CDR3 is TGTGCCAGCAGCGGACGGACAGGGTCCCTAACTGAAGCTTTCTTT.

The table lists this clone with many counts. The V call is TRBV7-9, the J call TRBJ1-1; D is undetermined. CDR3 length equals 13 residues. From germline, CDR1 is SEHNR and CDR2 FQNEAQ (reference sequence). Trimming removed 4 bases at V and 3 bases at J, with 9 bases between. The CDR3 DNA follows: TGTGCCAGCAGCTCGTCCCAGGACACTGAAGCTTTCTTT. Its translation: CASSSSQDTEAFF.

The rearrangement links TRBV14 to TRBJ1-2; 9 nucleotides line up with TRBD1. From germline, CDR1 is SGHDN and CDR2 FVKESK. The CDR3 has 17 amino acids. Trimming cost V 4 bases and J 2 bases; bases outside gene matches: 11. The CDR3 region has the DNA TGTGCCAGCAGCCCGCCGGGACAGGGCGACAGAAACTATGGCTACACCTTC. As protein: CASSPPGQGDRNYGYTF.

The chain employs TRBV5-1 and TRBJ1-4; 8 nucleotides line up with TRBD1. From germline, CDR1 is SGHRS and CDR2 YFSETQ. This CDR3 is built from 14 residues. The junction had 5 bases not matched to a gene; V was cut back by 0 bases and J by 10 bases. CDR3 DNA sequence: TGCGCCAGCAGCTTGGGACAGGGGCTTGGAAAACTGTTTTTT. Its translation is CASSLGQGLGKLFF.

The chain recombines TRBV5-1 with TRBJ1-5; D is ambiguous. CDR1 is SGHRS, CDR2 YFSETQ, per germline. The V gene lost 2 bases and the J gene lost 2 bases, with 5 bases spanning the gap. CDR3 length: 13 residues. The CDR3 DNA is TGCGCCAGCAGCTTCAACGGCAATCAGCCCCAGCATTTT. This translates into CASSFNGNQPQHF.

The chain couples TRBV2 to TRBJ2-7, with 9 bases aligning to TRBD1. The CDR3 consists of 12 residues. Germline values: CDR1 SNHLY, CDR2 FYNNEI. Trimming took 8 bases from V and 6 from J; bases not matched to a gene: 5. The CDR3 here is CASGTGRLEQYF. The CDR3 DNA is TGTGCCAGCGGGACAGGGAGGCTCGAGCAGTACTTC. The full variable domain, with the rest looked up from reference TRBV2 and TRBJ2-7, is EPEVTQTPSHQVTQMGQEVILRCVPISNHLYFYWYRQILGQKVEFLVSFYNNEISEKSEIFDDQFSVERPDGSNFTLKIRSTKLEDSAMYFCASGTGRLEQYFGPGTRLTVT.

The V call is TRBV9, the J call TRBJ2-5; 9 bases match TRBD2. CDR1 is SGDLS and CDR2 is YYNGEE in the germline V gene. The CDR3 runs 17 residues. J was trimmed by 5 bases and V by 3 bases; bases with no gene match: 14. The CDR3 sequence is CASSARLAGVNGETQYF. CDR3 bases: TGTGCCAGCAGCGCCCGCTTAGCGGGAGTGAACGGTGAGACCCAGTACTTC.

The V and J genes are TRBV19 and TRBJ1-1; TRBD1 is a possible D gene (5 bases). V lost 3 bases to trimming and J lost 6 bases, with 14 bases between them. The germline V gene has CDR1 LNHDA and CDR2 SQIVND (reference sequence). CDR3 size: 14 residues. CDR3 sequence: CASSMGTGRAEAFF. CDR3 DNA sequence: TGTGCCAGTAGTATGGGCACGGGGCGGGCTGAAGCTTTCTTT.

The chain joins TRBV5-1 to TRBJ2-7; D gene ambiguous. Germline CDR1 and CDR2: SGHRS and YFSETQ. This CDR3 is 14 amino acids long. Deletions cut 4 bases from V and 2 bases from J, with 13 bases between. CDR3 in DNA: TGCGCCAGCAGCCAAGAGACAAGGCCCTACGAGCAGTACTTC. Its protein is CASSQETRPYEQYF.

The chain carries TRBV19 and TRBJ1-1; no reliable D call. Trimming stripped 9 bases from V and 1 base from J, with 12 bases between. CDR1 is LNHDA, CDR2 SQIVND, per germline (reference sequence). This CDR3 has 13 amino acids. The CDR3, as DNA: TGTGCCAGCTCTCAGACAAGGAACACTGAAGCTTTCTTT. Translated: CASSQTRNTEAFF.

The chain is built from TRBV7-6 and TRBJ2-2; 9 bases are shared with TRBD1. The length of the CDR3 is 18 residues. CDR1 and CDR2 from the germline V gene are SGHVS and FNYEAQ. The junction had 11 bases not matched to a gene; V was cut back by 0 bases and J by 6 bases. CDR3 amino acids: CASSLATGGGLSAGELFF. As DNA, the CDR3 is TGTGCCAGCAGCTTAGCAACAGGGGGCGGCCTATCGGCCGGGGAGCTGTTTTTT.

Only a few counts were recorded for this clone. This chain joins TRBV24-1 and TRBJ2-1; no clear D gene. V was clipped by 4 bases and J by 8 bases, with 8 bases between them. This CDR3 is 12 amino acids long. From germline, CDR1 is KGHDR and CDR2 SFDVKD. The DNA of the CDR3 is TGTGCCACCAGTGACCGAACGTATGAGCAGTTCTTC. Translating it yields CATSDRTYEQFF.

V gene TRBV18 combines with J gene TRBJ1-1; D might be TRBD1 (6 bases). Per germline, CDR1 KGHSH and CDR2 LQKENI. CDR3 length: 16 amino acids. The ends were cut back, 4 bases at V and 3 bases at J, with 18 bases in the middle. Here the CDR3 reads CASSQGVEFSDTEAFF. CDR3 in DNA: TGTGCCAGCTCACAGGGGGTCGAGTTCTCGGACACTGAAGCTTTCTTT.

The CDR3 DNA follows: TGTGCCAGCAGTTACTCTCCCGGGCCTGGAAACACCATATATTTT. Translated: CASSYSPGPGNTIYF. The chain carries TRBV6-6 and TRBJ1-3, with D uncertain. V was cut by 0 bases and J by 2 bases, with 8 bases left in between. The CDR3 extends over 15 amino acids. Germline lookup yields CDR1 MNHNY and CDR2 SVGAGI (reference sequence).

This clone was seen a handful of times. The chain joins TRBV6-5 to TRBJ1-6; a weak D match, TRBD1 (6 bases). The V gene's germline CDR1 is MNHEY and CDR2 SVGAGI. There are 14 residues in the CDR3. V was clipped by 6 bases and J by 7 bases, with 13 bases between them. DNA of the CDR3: TGTGCCAGCAGCCGAGACAGGCCGAATTCACCCCTCCACTTT. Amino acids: CASSRDRPNSPLHF.

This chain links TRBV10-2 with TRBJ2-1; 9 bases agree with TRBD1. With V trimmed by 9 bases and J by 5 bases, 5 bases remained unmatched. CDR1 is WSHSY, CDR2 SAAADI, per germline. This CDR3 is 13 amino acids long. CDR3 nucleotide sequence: TGCGCCAGTCACGGGACAGGGAACAATGAGCAGTTCTTC. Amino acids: CASHGTGNNEQFF.

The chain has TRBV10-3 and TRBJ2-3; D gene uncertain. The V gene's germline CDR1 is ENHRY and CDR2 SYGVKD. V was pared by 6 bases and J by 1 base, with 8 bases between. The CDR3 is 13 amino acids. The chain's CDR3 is CAISRHRTDTQYF. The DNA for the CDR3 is TGTGCCATCAGCCGACACCGCACAGATACGCAGTATTTT.

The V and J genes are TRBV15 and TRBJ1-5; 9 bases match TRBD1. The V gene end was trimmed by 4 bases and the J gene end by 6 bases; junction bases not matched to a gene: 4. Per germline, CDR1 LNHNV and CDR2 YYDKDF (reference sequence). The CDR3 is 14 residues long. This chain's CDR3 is CATSITGGSQPQHF. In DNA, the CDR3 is TGTGCCACCAGCATTACAGGGGGCAGTCAGCCCCAGCATTTT.

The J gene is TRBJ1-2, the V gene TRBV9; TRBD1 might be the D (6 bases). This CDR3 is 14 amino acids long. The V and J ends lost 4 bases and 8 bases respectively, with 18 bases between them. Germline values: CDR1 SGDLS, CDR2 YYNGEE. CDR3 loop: CASSKEDLRGGYTF. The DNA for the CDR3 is TGTGCCAGCAGCAAAGAGGACCTCAGGGGAGGCTACACCTTC.

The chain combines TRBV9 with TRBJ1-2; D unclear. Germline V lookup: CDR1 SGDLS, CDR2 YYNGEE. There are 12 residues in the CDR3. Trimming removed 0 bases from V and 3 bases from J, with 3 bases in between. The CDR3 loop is CASSVDDYGYTF. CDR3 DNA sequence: TGTGCCAGCAGCGTAGACGACTATGGCTACACCTTC.

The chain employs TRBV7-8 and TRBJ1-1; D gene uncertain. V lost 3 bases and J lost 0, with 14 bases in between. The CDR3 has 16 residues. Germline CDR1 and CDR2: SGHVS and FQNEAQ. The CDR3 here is CASSLAHGGLNTEAFF. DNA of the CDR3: TGTGCCAGCAGCTTGGCCCACGGCGGCCTGAACACTGAAGCTTTCTTT.

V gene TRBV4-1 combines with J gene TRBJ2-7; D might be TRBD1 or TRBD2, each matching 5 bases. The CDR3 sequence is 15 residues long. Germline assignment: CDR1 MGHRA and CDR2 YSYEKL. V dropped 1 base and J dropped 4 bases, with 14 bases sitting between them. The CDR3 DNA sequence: TGCGCCAGCAGCCAAGCACCGAGGGGCATTTACGAGCAGTACTTC. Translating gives CASSQAPRGIYEQYF.